These 6 T cell receptor beta chains were sequenced from one sample in a study of T cell responses to AZD1222 COVID-19 vaccine. The assay was immunoSEQ multiplex PCR, and TCRdb's table has in-frame clones only and misses some. The table shows 200,000 or so clones, with around 93% occurring only once. The sample here was peripheral blood, taken 28 days after the second AZD1222 dose. These receptors all come from an adult who received the AZD1222 COVID-19 vaccine.

There are a few counts of this clone. The chain uses TRBV7-8 and TRBJ1-1, with TRBD1 identical over 7 bases. With 5 bases clipped from V and 1 base from J, the junction kept 4 bases outside the gene matches. The CDR3 is 14 residues long. Germline V gives CDR1 SGHVS, CDR2 FQNEAQ. CDR3 sequence (DNA): TGTGCCAGCAGCCTGACAGGGCCGAACACTGAAGCTTTCTTT. Residues: CASSLTGPNTEAFF.

The V call is TRBV5-1, the J call TRBJ1-2; D gene unclear. Germline V gives CDR1 SGHRS, CDR2 YFSETQ. Trimming left V 3 bases short and J 6 bases short, with 12 bases between. The CDR3 covers 13 residues. The CDR3 region has the DNA TGCGCCAGCAGCTGGACGGGTTTAGATGGCTACACCTTC. Its protein product is CASSWTGLDGYTF.

This sequence joins TRBV4-2 and TRBJ2-7; a possible D gene is TRBD2 (7 bases). V was pared by 1 base and J by 5 bases, with 21 bases between. CDR1 and CDR2 (germline): LGHNA, YNFKEQ. The CDR3 covers 17 residues. CDR3: CASSQVARGGGRDEQYF. The CDR3 region has the DNA TGTGCCAGCAGCCAAGTCGCCCGAGGGGGGGGCCGCGACGAGCAGTACTTC.

The count of this clone is one. V and J are TRBV7-9 and TRBJ1-5, with D uncertain. Per the germline V gene, CDR1 is SEHNR and CDR2 is FQNEAQ (reference sequence). V shed 5 bases and J shed 4 bases, with 21 bases lying between them. This CDR3 comprises 17 residues. CDR3 protein: CASSGRGGRRLNQPQHF. CDR3 bases: TGTGCCAGCAGCGGCCGCGGAGGGAGGCGGTTAAATCAGCCCCAGCATTTT.

The rearrangement uses TRBV10-3 and TRBJ2-1; the D is unclear. The germline gives CDR1 ENHRY, CDR2 SYGVKD. V lost 2 bases to trimming and J lost 7 bases, with 15 bases between them. The CDR3 totals 15 residues. CDR3 nucleotide sequence: TGTGCCATCAGTGAGGATGGCAGATCCAGGAATGAGCAGTTCTTC. This codes for CAISEDGRSRNEQFF.

The chain uses TRBV9 and TRBJ1-1, with a weak D call TRBD1 (5 bases). Trimming took off 4 bases at V and 7 bases at J, with 20 bases between the two ends. CDR3 size: 15 residues. Per germline, CDR1 SGDLS and CDR2 YYNGEE. CDR3 DNA: TGTGCCAGCAGCCCAGACCCGACAGCATCTTTTGAAGCTTTCTTT. It yields the protein CASSPDPTASFEAFF.